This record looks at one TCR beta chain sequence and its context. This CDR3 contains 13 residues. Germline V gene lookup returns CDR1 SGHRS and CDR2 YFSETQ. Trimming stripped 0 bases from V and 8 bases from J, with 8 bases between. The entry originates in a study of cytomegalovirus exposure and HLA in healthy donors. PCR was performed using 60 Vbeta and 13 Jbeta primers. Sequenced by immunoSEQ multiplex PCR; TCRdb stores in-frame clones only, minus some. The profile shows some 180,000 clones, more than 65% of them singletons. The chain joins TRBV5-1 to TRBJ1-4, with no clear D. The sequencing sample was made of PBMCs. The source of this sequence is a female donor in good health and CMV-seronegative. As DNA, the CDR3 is TGCGCCAGCAGCTTGGATGGCCCGGAAAAACTGTTTTTT. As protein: CASSLDGPEKLFF.